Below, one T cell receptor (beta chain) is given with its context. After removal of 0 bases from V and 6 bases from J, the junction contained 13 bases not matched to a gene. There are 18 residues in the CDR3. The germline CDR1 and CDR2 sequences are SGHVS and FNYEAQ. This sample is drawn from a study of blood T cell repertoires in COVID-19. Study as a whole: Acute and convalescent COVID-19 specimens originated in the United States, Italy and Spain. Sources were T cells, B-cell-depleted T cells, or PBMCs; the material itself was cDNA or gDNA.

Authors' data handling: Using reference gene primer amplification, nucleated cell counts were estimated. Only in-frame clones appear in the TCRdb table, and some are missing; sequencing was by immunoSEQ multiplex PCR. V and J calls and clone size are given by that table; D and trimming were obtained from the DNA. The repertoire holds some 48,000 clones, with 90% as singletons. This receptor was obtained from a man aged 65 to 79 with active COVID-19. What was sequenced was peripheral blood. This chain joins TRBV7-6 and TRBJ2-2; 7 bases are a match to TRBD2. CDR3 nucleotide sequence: TGTGCCAGCAGCTTAGCCCCTGTTGGGCGGGGGTTCGCCGGGGAGCTGTTTTTT. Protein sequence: CASSLAPVGRGFAGELFF.